This T cell receptor (beta chain) was profiled in a study of cytotoxic CD8 clonotypes in ibrutinib-treated CLL. Study in general: There were around twelve relapsed/refractory patients and about 15 treatment-naive patients, and fewer than 18 were IGHV unmutated. General observations from the study: Patients with sustained remission and those progressing were sampled at differing times.

Details on this clone: Its target is unknown.

V lost 4 bases and J lost 3; bases outside the gene matches: 5. This CDR3 has 16 amino acids. Germline CDR1 and CDR2: SEHNR and FQNEAQ (reference sequence). This table comes from immunoSEQ multiplex PCR, and its TCRdb copy is limited to in-frame clones, with some not included. The sample shows about 330,000 clones, about 61% of them seen only once. The clonotype originates from a human donor with chronic lymphocytic leukemia. The sample was PBMCs, taken after 36 months of ibrutinib treatment. V gene TRBV7-9 combines with J gene TRBJ2-1; 11 bases are a match to TRBD2. CDR3 in amino acids: CASSYGGTSGYNEQFF. The CDR3 bases are TGTGCCAGCAGCTATGGAGGGACTAGCGGCTACAATGAGCAGTTCTTC.